These T cell receptor beta chains were read from a single sample in a study of CD8 T cells in ankylosing spondylitis. TCRdb analysed the 5' RACE reads with MiXCR anew, one entry per CDR3 protein. The sample lists around 440,000 distinct CDR3 sequences, 17% occurring once. Sequencing was carried out using blood, either unsorted or a sorted T cell fraction (not recorded which). Receptors originate from a male donor with ankylosing spondylitis. The CDR3 runs from the conserved cysteine through the conserved F or W. The D gene is left open where the match is weak. The listing skips clone size in some rows; elsewhere it reads once, few, many or a size class.

abundance	len	v_gene	j_gene	d_gene	CDR3nt	CDR3aa
many	18	TRBV5-6	TRBJ2-2	-	TGTGCCAGCAGCTTCCTGCCCGGAAGCAAGGGTAACACCGGGGAGCTGTTTTTT	CASSFLPGSKGNTGELFF
-	19	TRBV18	TRBJ2-6	TRBD1	TGTGCCAGCTCACGGGACAGCCCTTACGCCTCCTCTGGGGCCAACGTCCTGACTTTC	CASSRDSPYASSGANVLTF
few	13	TRBV30	TRBJ1-1	-	TGTGCCTGTCACAGGGCACTGAACACTGAAGCTTTCTTT	CACHRALNTEAFF
-	15	TRBV4-1	TRBJ1-1	-	TGCGCCAGCAGCCAAGAACCGGGCCTGAACACTGAAGCTTTCTTT	CASSQEPGLNTEAFF
-	15	TRBV7-3	TRBJ2-6	-	TGTGCCAGCAGCACGAACAGGGCCGGGGCCAACGTCCTGACTTTC	CASSTNRAGANVLTF
few	15	TRBV4-3	TRBJ2-3	-	TGCGCCAGCAGCCAAGAAGTTCGACGGGCAGATACGCAGTATTTT	CASSQEVRRADTQYF
few	12	TRBV20-1	TRBJ1-1	-	TGCAGTGCTACGCAGGGAGAGAGTGAAGCTTTCTTT	CSATQGESEAFF
few	12	TRBV20-1	TRBJ2-1	-	TGCAGTGCTAGCGGGCGTCACAATGAGCAGTTCTTC	CSASGRHNEQFF
-	15	TRBV7-9	TRBJ2-5	-	TGTGCCAGCAGCTTAGTGGCCCTCCGGGGTGAGACCCAGTACTTC	CASSLVALRGETQYF
-	17	TRBV5-1	TRBJ2-3	-	TGCGCCAGCAGCCCAACCGGAGAAGAAACTAGCACAGATACGCAGTATTTT	CASSPTGEETSTDTQYF
once	15	TRBV9	TRBJ2-3	TRBD1	TGTGCCAGCAGCCCACCAGGGGGACCAGGGGGCACGCAGTATTTT	CASSPPGGPGGTQYF